The clone carrying this T cell receptor beta chain has only a few counts. These data come from a study of T cells in Graves' hyperthyroidism and ophthalmopathy. The CDR3 covers 15 residues. Germline CDR1 SGDLS, CDR2 YYNGEE. Trimming left V 3 bases short and J 0 bases short, with 12 bases between. Amplified TCR beta CDR3 regions came from RNA transcripts. When the TCR CDR3 underwent first-round RT-PCR, the HTBI primer set was used. TCRdb reanalysed the multiplex PCR reads using MiXCR and keeps one entry per CDR3 protein. The sample includes under 800,000 distinct CDR3 sequences, 14% seen only once; the top ten take roughly a tenth. The diagnoses drew upon clinical symptoms, serum thyroxine and TRAb, thyroid ultrasound and orbital computed tomography. This sample holds PBMCs from 10 ml fresh peripheral blood.

The material sequenced was blood. This TCR came from a woman between 18 and 29 years old with Graves' hyperthyroidism. This chain uses TRBV9 with TRBJ1-1; D remains ambiguous. The CDR3 loop reads CASSALRTVNTEAFF. In DNA form, the CDR3 reads TGTGCCAGCAGCGCTCTTCGGACGGTGAACACTGAAGCTTTCTTT.